This TCR beta chain was recorded in a study of shared clonotypes between healthy human individuals. The overall study: The study used three CD4 naive, three CD4 memory, two CD8 naive and one CD8 memory plate per donor. Study-wide findings and caveats: Donors were few, which limited the genetic and exposure-history diversity represented.

Donors were healthy HIV-negative adults without recent acute infections or vaccinations. How the authors handled the data: As immunoSEQ supplied junction-only sequences (without quality scores), filtering differed. Method: immunoSEQ multiplex PCR; TCRdb's copy keeps in-frame clones and lacks some. That table supplies the V and J calls and clone size; D and trimming were determined from the DNA. The sample includes about 2.4 million clones, 80% to 95% of them seen just once. About this clone: Antigen specificity is unknown.

Trimming shortened V by 4 bases and J by 2 bases, and 9 bases separated the two germline ends. The CDR3 contains 13 residues. Germline V gene data show CDR1 as MDHEN and CDR2 as SYDVKM. Source material: naive CD4+ T cells from PBMCs. The subset is: CD45RA+ positively selected. This TCR came from a man between 18 and 29 years old in good health. Some clones in this sample may be carry-over from other donors' samples. J is TRBJ2-7 and V is TRBV28; no firm D call. CDR3 coding DNA: TGTGCCAGCAGTTCGATTCCAACCTACGAGCAGTACTTC. It translates to CASSSIPTYEQYF.